This entry lists 27 T cell receptor beta chains sequenced from one sample in a study of CD8 T cells in ankylosing spondylitis. No cognate antigen is known for these TCRs. TCRdb reprocessed the 5' RACE reads via MiXCR and lists one record per CDR3 protein. Counted here are about 220,000 distinct CDR3 sequences, about a sixth occurring once; the ten biggest clones make up more than 40%. Whole-study results and caveats: A motif of fewer than ten highly homologous TCR beta variants was seen as apparently characteristic of ankylosing spondylitis blood.

The material sequenced was blood, either unsorted or a sorted T cell fraction (not recorded which). These receptors came from a male donor with ankylosing spondylitis.

This chain connects TRBV25-1 to TRBJ2-2; D is undetermined. The CDR3 sequence is 14 residues long. CDR1 is MGHDK, CDR2 SYGVNS, per germline. V lost 4 bases to trimming and J lost 0 bases, with 6 bases between them. The CDR3 DNA is TGTGCCAGCAGTGGCGCCGCGAACACCGGGGAGCTGTTTTTT. Amino acid sequence: CASSGAANTGELFF. The entire variable domain, with the rest obtained from reference TRBV25-1 and TRBJ2-2, is as follows: EADIYQTPRYLVIGTGKKITLECSQTMGHDKMYWYQQDPGMELHLIHYSYGVNSTEKGDLSSESTVSRIRTEHFPLTLESARPSHTSQYLCASSGAANTGELFFGEGSRLTVL.

In its sample, this clonotype was seen a few times. The chain is built from TRBV12-3 or TRBV12-4 and TRBJ1-4, with D possibly matching TRBD1 (6 bases). The CDR3 loop spans 14 amino acids. V was pared by 5 bases and J by 8 bases, with 15 bases between. CDR3 residues: CASSKQGDWEKLFF. DNA of the CDR3: TGTGCCAGCAGTAAACAGGGAGATTGGGAAAAACTGTTTTTT.

The rearrangement joins TRBV24-1 to TRBJ2-2, with TRBD2 as a possible D gene (6 bases). Trimming stripped 3 bases from V and 3 bases from J, with 10 bases between. CDR1 is KGHDR, CDR2 SFDVKD, per germline. The CDR3 contains 15 residues. In DNA, the CDR3 is TGTGCCACCAGTGATACGGGAGAAGACACCGGGGAGCTGTTTTTT. It is translated as CATSDTGEDTGELFF.

The table lists this clonotype with a few counts. The rearrangement joins TRBV29-1 to TRBJ2-6; 7 bases fit TRBD1. Trimming cost V 6 bases and J 2 bases; bases outside gene matches: 13. The CDR3 sequence is 17 residues long. The germline V gene encodes CDR1 SQVTM and CDR2 ANQGSEA. CDR3 nucleotide sequence: TGCAGCGTCCTGAATTGGGACAGACAAACTGGGGCCAACGTCCTGACTTTC. Its translation is CSVLNWDRQTGANVLTF.

This clonotype was detected ten times or more. V and J are TRBV25-1 and TRBJ2-1, with 7 bases that match TRBD1. CDR1 is MGHDK and CDR2 is SYGVNS in the germline V gene. Trimming removed 2 bases from V and 5 bases from J; junction bases left unmatched: 9. The CDR3 runs 16 residues. CDR3 loop: CASSEGRERGHNEQFF. The DNA for the CDR3 is TGTGCCAGCAGTGAAGGACGGGAAAGGGGGCACAATGAGCAGTTCTTC.

V is TRBV12-3 or TRBV12-4 and J is TRBJ2-1; TRBD2 aligns across 12 bases. The CDR3 contains 18 residues. J lost 7 bases, V lost 3 bases, and 13 bases had no gene match. This CDR3 reads CASSLGLAGGSFENEQFF. The CDR3 DNA reads TGTGCCAGCAGTTTGGGGCTAGCGGGAGGGTCCTTTGAAAATGAGCAGTTCTTC.

The CDR3 reads CSAQGAYTGELFF. The CDR3 DNA sequence: TGCAGCGCACAGGGGGCGTACACCGGGGAGCTGTTTTTT. The rearrangement joins TRBV29-1 to TRBJ2-2; the match to TRBD1 covers 9 bases. The germline CDR1 and CDR2 sequences are SQVTM and ANQGSEA. V lost 7 bases, J lost 3 bases, and 3 bases stayed unmatched. The CDR3 loop spans 13 amino acids.

The genes are TRBV7-8 and TRBJ2-1; 12 bases are shared with TRBD2. CDR3 length equals 16 residues. J was trimmed by 2 bases and V by 8 bases; bases with no gene match: 7. Germline V gene lookup returns CDR1 SGHVS and CDR2 FQNEAQ. The CDR3 region is CASDPLAGGPYNEQFF. The DNA for the CDR3 is TGTGCCAGCGATCCGCTAGCGGGAGGGCCCTACAATGAGCAGTTCTTC.

This chain connects TRBV4-1 to TRBJ2-7; tentative D call: TRBD1 (6 bases). Per germline, CDR1 MGHRA and CDR2 YSYEKL. Trimming took off 2 bases at V and 1 base at J, with 12 bases between the two ends. This CDR3 has 15 amino acids. The CDR3 spells CASSQNPGTSYEQYF. Written as DNA, the CDR3 is TGCGCCAGCAGCCAAAACCCCGGGACATCCTACGAGCAGTACTTC.

This clonotype was picked up a small number of times. This chain joins TRBV4-3 and TRBJ2-2; 9 bases are a match to TRBD1. V gave up 2 bases and J gave up 3 bases; unmatched junction bases: 4. This CDR3 region has 16 residues. Germline assignment: CDR1 LGHNA and CDR2 YSLEER. The CDR3 DNA is TGCGCCAGCAGCCAAACAGGGGGCAGGGACACCGGGGAGCTGTTTTTT. Amino acid sequence: CASSQTGGRDTGELFF.

The chain joins TRBV4-1 to TRBJ2-3; no firm D call. Germline CDR1 reads MGHRA; CDR2 reads YSYEKL. The V end was cut by 0 bases, the J end by 6 bases, with 7 bases between. The CDR3 length is 13 residues. The CDR3 reads CASSQDASDTQYF. The CDR3 DNA is TGCGCCAGCAGCCAAGACGCGTCTGATACGCAGTATTTT.

This clonotype was picked up a small number of times. This rearrangement joins TRBV7-2 to TRBJ2-5; D ambiguous. There are 15 residues in the CDR3. Trimming pared 5 bases from V and 2 bases from J, leaving 15 bases between. Germline V gene lookup returns CDR1 SGHTA and CDR2 FQGNSA. The CDR3 nucleotides are TGTGCCAGCAGCACGGCATACTTGGGGCAAGAGACCCAGTACTTC. Protein: CASSTAYLGQETQYF.

The chain couples TRBV29-1 to TRBJ2-1, with a possible D match to TRBD2 (6 bases). Trimming cost V 1 base and J 8 bases, with 15 bases left between them. The germline gives CDR1 SQVTM, CDR2 ANQGSEA. CDR3 size: 14 residues. The CDR3 spells CSVEGLGGKDEQFF. The DNA of the CDR3 is TGCAGCGTTGAAGGGCTGGGAGGTAAGGATGAGCAGTTCTTC.

The chain couples TRBV21-1 to TRBJ2-7. TRBV21-1 is classified as a pseudogene. CDR3 length: 11 residues. The CDR3 DNA reads as TGTGCCAGCAGCATAAGACACCAACAGTACTTC. Its protein product is CASSIRHQQYF.

This clonotype was observed a few times. J is TRBJ2-3 and V is TRBV7-9; 7 bases are shared with TRBD1. CDR1 is SEHNR, CDR2 FQNEAQ, per germline (reference sequence). The CDR3 consists of 16 residues. With 1 base clipped from V and 2 bases from J, the junction kept 6 bases outside the gene matches. The CDR3 sequence: CASSLVGTDATDTQYF. DNA of the CDR3: TGTGCCAGCAGCTTAGTAGGGACAGACGCCACAGATACGCAGTATTTT.

The J gene is TRBJ2-5, the V gene TRBV12-3 or TRBV12-4; 8 nucleotides agree with TRBD2. Germline trimming cut 6 bases from V and 5 bases from J; bases unmatched to any gene: 14. The length of the CDR3 is 16 residues. The CDR3 protein is CASSSVGTRFRETQYF. The DNA of the CDR3 is TGTGCCAGCAGCTCCGTGGGGACTAGATTCCGGGAGACCCAGTACTTC.

The chain uses TRBV27 and TRBJ1-4; 10 nucleotides agree with TRBD1. Trimming at V came to 6 bases and at J to 8 bases, leaving 9 bases not matched to a gene. The germline V gene has CDR1 MNHEY and CDR2 SMNVEV (reference sequence). This CDR3 spans 15 amino acids. The CDR3 is CASSQLGTGDEKLFF. CDR3 in DNA: TGTGCCAGCAGCCAGCTCGGGACAGGGGACGAAAAACTGTTTTTT.

This clonotype was detected many times. The chain combines TRBV11-2 with TRBJ1-1; 7 positions match TRBD1. V lost 11 bases and J lost 1; bases outside the gene matches: 4. The germline CDR1 and CDR2 sequences are SGHAT and FQNNGV. The CDR3 extends over 12 amino acids. CDR3 bases: TGTGCCGGACAGGAGGGGAACACTGAAGCTTTCTTT. As protein: CAGQEGNTEAFF.

The rearrangement joins TRBV30 to TRBJ1-2; no reliable D call. The CDR3 extends over 12 amino acids. Germline CDR1 and CDR2: GTSNPN and SVGIG (reference sequence). V was shortened by 1 base and J by 6 bases, with 9 bases between the two germline ends. This CDR3 reads CAWSATGDGYTF. DNA of the CDR3: TGTGCCTGGAGTGCGACTGGGGATGGCTACACCTTC.

This clonotype has only a few counts. V is TRBV2 and J is TRBJ1-1; 7 bases map to TRBD1. V trimming: 8 bases; J trimming: 3 bases; junction bases outside the gene matches: 9. This CDR3 region has 14 residues. Germline CDR1 SNHLY, CDR2 FYNNEI. The CDR3 nucleotides are TGTGCCAGCGGAGGGGAGACAGGGTACACTGAAGCTTTCTTT. This codes for CASGGETGYTEAFF.

This clonotype was found a few times. This chain uses TRBV6-5 with TRBJ2-7; D unclear. CDR1 and CDR2 (germline): MNHEY, SVGAGI. The CDR3 runs 14 residues. The V gene lost 3 bases and the J gene lost 4 bases, with 13 bases spanning the gap. CDR3 loop: CASSYGLGSYEQYF. The DNA for the CDR3 is TGTGCCAGCAGTTATGGGCTTGGAAGTTACGAGCAGTACTTC.

The chain combines TRBV15 with TRBJ2-7, with no clear D. The germline V gene has CDR1 LNHNV and CDR2 YYDKDF (reference sequence). The CDR3 consists of 12 residues. Trimming took off 1 base at V and 10 bases at J, with 11 bases between the two ends. CDR3 coding DNA: TGTGCCACCAGCAGAGGGCTCAGTATCCAGTACTTC. It is translated as CATSRGLSIQYF.

The rearrangement joins TRBV5-1 to TRBJ2-1, with 7 bases fitting TRBD1. The CDR3 contains 19 residues. V dropped 1 base and J dropped 0; count of bases not matched to a gene: 13. Germline values: CDR1 SGHRS, CDR2 YFSETQ. The DNA for the CDR3 is TGCGCCAGCAGCTTGACGGGACAGCTTTCCACCAGCTCCTACAATGAGCAGTTCTTC. This encodes CASSLTGQLSTSSYNEQFF.

This sequence joins TRBV7-9 and TRBJ2-2, with 7 bases lining up with TRBD1. The CDR3 loop spans 16 amino acids. The germline V gene has CDR1 SEHNR and CDR2 FQNEAQ (reference sequence). V was pared by 5 bases and J by 3 bases, with 9 bases of the junction left unmatched. This CDR3 is CASSLPFQGDTGELFF. DNA of the CDR3: TGTGCCAGCAGCCTCCCCTTCCAGGGGGACACCGGGGAGCTGTTTTTT.

The genes are TRBV6-5 and TRBJ2-3; 9 bases agree with TRBD2. This CDR3 region has 16 residues. CDR1 and CDR2 from the germline V gene are MNHEY and SVGAGI. Unmatched junction bases numbered 5, after V lost 0 bases and J lost 4 bases. CDR3 bases: TGTGCCAGCAGTTACTCTGCTAGCGGGAATCCAGATACGCAGTATTTT. Protein product: CASSYSASGNPDTQYF.

The gene calls are TRBV27 and TRBJ2-1, with 10 positions matching TRBD2. The CDR3 has 16 residues. Trimming removed 5 bases from V and 10 bases from J; junction bases left unmatched: 14. Germline CDR1 MNHEY, CDR2 SMNVEV (reference sequence). DNA of the CDR3: TGTGCCAGCAGTAGCGGGAGGGCCCCCTTGTATTGGGAGCAGTTCTTC. The encoded protein is CASSSGRAPLYWEQFF.

In this sample, this clonotype turned up a few times. The rearrangement uses TRBV7-9 and TRBJ2-1, with TRBD1 identical over 7 bases. The CDR3 is 16 residues long. Germline assignment: CDR1 SEHNR and CDR2 FQNEAQ (reference sequence). The junction had 3 bases not matched to a gene; V was cut back by 1 base and J by 0 bases. Here the CDR3 reads CASSLVDRPSYNEQFF. CDR3 DNA sequence: TGTGCCAGCAGCTTAGTGGACAGGCCCTCCTACAATGAGCAGTTCTTC.